This T cell receptor (beta chain) is drawn from a study of blood T cell repertoires in COVID-19. Study information: COVID-19 samples collected from the United States, Italy and Spain covered acute and convalescent phases. PBMCs, B-cell-depleted T cells, or T cells provided the cDNA or gDNA that made up the material.

Germline CDR1 MDHEN, CDR2 SYDVKM. This CDR3 spans 16 amino acids. The V gene end was trimmed by 4 bases and the J gene end by 2 bases; junction bases not matched to a gene: 5. As processed by the authors: Reference gene primers were amplified, and this amplification served to estimate nucleated cell counts. Generated by immunoSEQ multiplex PCR, the TCRdb table keeps only in-frame clones and is missing some. From that table come the V and J calls and clone size; the DNA was used to work out D and trimming. The sample lists tens of thousands of clones, approximately 80% occurring once. The V gene is TRBV28, the J gene TRBJ2-2; 9 nucleotides align to TRBD2. The sample comprised peripheral blood. The clonotype was recovered from a man between 65 and 85 years old who had recovered from COVID-19. CDR3 coding DNA: TGTGCCAGCAGTTCCCAACTAGCGGGCAACACCGGGGAGCTGTTTTTT. It is translated as CASSSQLAGNTGELFF.